The sequence of this T cell receptor (beta chain) was determined in a study of T-cell reconstitution after alpha-beta-depleted transplantation in children. This CDR3 has 16 residues. The ends were cut back, 7 bases at V and 2 bases at J, with 20 bases in the middle. Germline CDR1 is SGHRS and CDR2 is YFSETQ. Library preparation (for TCRbeta) was performed with unique molecular identifiers. TCRdb ran MiXCR on the PCR reads and lists one entry per CDR3 protein. The repertoire holds about a million distinct CDR3 sequences, roughly 29% seen once, with roughly 31% in the top ten. About this clonotype: No antigen is known for it.

Study-wide results and caveats: Newly generated T cells supplied most T-cell counts and diversity one year post-transplant.

The TCR originated in a boy younger than two who had a stem cell transplant for SCID, so the T cells may come from the graft donor. Source: PBMCs, mostly from graft donor cells, taken 360 days after TCRalphabeta/CD19-depleted stem cell transplant. The chain has TRBV5-1 and TRBJ2-3; D possibly corresponds to TRBD1 (6 bases). Here the CDR3 DNA reads TGCGCCAGCCGCCGTACTACAGGGTTATACACAGATACGCAGTATTTT. Its translation: CASRRTTGLYTDTQYF. The full variable domain, its missing parts supplied by reference TRBV5-1 and TRBJ2-3, is KAGVTQTPRYLIKTRGQQVTLSCSPISGHRSVSWYQQTPGQGLQFLFEYFSETQRNKGNFPGRFSGRQFSNSRSEMNVSTLELGDSALYLCASRRTTGLYTDTQYFGPGTRLTVL.